This TCR beta chain derives from a study of blood T cells in healthy people across ages. A remark on this clonotype: Its matching antigen is unknown.

A sample-barcoded 5' primer and a J-beta primer mix were used in a second PCR of roughly 6 to 11 cycles. CDR3-containing paired-end reads numbered at least 2.5 million in each sample. One entry per CDR3 protein results from TCRdb running MiXCR on the 5' RACE reads. Among around 990,000 distinct CDR3 sequences listed, roughly two fifths were seen once. V lost 5 bases, J lost 11 bases, and 27 bases lay in between. The germline V gene encodes CDR1 DFQATT and CDR2 SNEGSKA (reference sequence). This CDR3 has 15 amino acids. Isolating PBMCs gave at least 6 million of these cells per sample. Study-wide results and caveats: In the absence of known donor CMV status, changes in expanded clonotypes were possibly confounded. From one million sequenced T cells, diversity estimates were lower bounds.

The chain couples TRBV20-1 to TRBJ2-5, with D perhaps being TRBD1 or TRBD2 (5 bases each). The sequenced sample was blood. The receptor comes from a man between 18 and 29 years old in good health. This chain's CDR3 is CSAADKSDSYNEQYF. The CDR3 DNA sequence: TGCAGTGCTGCGGACAAATCGGACTCCTACAATGAGCAGTACTTC.